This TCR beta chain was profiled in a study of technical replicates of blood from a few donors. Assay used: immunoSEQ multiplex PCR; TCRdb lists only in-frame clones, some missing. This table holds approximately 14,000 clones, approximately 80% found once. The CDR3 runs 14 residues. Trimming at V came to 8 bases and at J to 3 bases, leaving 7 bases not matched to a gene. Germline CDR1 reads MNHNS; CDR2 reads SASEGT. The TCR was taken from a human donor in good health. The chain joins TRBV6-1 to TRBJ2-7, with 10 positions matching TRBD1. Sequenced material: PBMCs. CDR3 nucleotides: TGTGCCAGCGATTCCGGGACAGGGGTCTACGAGCAGTACTTC. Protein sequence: CASDSGTGVYEQYF.